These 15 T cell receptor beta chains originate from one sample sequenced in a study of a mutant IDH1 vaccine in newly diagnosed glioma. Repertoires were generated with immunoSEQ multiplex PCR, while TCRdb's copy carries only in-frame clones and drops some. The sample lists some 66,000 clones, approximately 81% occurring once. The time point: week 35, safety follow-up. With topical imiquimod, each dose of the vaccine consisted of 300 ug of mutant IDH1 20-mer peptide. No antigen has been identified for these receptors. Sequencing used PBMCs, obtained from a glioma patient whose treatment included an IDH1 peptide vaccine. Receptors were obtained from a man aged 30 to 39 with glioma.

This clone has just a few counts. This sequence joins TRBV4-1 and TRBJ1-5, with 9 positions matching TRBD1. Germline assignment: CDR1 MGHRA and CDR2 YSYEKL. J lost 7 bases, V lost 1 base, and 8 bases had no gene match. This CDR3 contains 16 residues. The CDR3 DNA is TGCGCCAGCAGCCAAGGAGCGGGACAGGGAAGGCAGCCCCAGCATTTT. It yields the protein CASSQGAGQGRQPQHF.

CDR3 nucleotides: TGTGCCAGCAGCGGTCGGGACGGTGATGCCTACGAGCAGTACTTC. Translated: CASSGRDGDAYEQYF. The gene calls are TRBV5-5 and TRBJ2-7, with D tentatively TRBD1 or TRBD2 (5 bases each). This CDR3 spans 15 amino acids. Looked up from germline, CDR1 is SGHKS and CDR2 is YYEKEE (reference sequence). The V end lost 4 bases, the J end lost 2 bases, and 16 bases lay between the germline ends. The variable domain in full, with the rest retrieved from reference TRBV5-5 and TRBJ2-7, is DAGVTQSPTHLIKTRGQQVTLRCSPISGHKSVSWYQQVLGQGPQFIFQYYEKEERGRGNFPDRFSARQFPNYSSELNVNALLLGDSALYLCASSGRDGDAYEQYFGPGTRLTVT.

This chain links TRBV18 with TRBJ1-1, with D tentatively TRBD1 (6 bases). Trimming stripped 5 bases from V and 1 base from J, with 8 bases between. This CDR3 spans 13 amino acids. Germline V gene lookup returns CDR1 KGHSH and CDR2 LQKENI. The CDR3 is CASSSGQNTEAFF. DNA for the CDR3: TGTGCCAGCTCATCGGGACAGAACACTGAAGCTTTCTTT.

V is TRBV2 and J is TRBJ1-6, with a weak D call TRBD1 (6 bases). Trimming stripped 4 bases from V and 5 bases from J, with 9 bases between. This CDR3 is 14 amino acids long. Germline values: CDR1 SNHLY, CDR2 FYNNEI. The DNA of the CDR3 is TGTGCCAGCAGTGTACGGACAGATAATTCACCCCTCCACTTT. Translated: CASSVRTDNSPLHF.

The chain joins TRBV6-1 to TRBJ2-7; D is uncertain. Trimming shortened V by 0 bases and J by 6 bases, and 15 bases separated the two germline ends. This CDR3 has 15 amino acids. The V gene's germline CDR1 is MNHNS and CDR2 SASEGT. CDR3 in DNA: TGTGCCAGCAGTGAAGCGAAGGGAATGGGCCTCGAGCAGTACTTC. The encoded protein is CASSEAKGMGLEQYF.

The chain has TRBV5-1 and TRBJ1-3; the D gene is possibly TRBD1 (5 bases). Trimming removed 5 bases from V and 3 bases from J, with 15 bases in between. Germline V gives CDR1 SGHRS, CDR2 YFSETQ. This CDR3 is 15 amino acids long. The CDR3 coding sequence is TGCGCCAGCAGTGAGGGGCATGTTATTGGAAACACCATATATTTT. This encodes CASSEGHVIGNTIYF.

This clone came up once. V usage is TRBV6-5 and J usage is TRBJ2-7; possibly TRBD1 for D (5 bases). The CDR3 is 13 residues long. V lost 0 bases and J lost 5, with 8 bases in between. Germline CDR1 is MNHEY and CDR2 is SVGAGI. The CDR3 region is CASSYSRAHEQYF. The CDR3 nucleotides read TGTGCCAGCAGTTACTCCAGGGCCCACGAGCAGTACTTC.

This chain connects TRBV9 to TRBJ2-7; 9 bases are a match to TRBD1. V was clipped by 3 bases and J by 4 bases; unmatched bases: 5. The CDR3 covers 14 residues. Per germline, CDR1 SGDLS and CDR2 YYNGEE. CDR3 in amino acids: CASSAGTGQYEQYF. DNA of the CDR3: TGTGCCAGCAGCGCCGGGACAGGGCAGTACGAGCAGTACTTC. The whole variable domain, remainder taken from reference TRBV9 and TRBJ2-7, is DSGVTQTPKHLITATGQRVTLRCSPRSGDLSVYWYQQSLDQGLQFLIQYYNGEERAKGNILERFSAQQFPDLHSELNLSSLELGDSALYFCASSAGTGQYEQYFGPGTRLTVT.

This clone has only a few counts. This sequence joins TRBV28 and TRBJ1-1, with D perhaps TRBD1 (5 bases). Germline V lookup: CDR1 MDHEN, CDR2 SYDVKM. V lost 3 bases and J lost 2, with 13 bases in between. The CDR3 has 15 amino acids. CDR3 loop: CASSLGGRGNTEAFF. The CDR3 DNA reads TGTGCCAGCAGTTTGGGTGGGCGGGGCAACACTGAAGCTTTCTTT.

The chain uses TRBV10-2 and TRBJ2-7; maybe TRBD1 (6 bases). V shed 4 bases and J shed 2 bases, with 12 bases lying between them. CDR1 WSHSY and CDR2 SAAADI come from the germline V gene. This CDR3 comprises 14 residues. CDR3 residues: CASSVRDNAYEQYF. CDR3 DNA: TGCGCCAGCAGTGTACGGGACAACGCCTACGAGCAGTACTTC.

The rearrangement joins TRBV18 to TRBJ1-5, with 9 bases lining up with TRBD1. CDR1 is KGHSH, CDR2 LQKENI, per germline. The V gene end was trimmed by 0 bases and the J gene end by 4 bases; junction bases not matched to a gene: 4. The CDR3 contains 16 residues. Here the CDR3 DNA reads TGTGCCAGCTCACCACCCGGGACAGGGCGAAATCAGCCCCAGCATTTT. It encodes CASSPPGTGRNQPQHF.

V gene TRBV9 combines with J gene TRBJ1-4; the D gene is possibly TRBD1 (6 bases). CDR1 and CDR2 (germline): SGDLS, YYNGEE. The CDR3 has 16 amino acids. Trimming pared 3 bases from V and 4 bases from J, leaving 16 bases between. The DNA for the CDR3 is TGTGCCAGCAGCGGCCCGGGGGCGGGAAGTAATGAAAAACTGTTTTTT. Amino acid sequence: CASSGPGAGSNEKLFF.

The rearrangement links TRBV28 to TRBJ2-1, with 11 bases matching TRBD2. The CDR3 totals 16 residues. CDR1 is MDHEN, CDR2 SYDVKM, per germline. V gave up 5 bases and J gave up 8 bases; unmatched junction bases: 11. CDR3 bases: TGTGCCAGCAGTGGCGCCACTAGCGGGGGATTCGATGAGCAGTTCTTC. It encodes CASSGATSGGFDEQFF.

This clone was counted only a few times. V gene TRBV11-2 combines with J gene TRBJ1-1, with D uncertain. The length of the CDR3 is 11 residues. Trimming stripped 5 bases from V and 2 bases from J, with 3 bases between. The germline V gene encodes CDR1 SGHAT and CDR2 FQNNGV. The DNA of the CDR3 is TGTGCCAGCAGCCCCAACACTGAAGCTTTCTTT. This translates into CASSPNTEAFF.

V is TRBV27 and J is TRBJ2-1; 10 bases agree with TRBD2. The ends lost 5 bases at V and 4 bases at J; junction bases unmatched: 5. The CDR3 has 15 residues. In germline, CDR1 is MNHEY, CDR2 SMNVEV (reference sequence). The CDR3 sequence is CASSHTSGAYNEQFF. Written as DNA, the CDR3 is TGTGCCAGCAGTCACACTAGCGGGGCTTACAATGAGCAGTTCTTC.